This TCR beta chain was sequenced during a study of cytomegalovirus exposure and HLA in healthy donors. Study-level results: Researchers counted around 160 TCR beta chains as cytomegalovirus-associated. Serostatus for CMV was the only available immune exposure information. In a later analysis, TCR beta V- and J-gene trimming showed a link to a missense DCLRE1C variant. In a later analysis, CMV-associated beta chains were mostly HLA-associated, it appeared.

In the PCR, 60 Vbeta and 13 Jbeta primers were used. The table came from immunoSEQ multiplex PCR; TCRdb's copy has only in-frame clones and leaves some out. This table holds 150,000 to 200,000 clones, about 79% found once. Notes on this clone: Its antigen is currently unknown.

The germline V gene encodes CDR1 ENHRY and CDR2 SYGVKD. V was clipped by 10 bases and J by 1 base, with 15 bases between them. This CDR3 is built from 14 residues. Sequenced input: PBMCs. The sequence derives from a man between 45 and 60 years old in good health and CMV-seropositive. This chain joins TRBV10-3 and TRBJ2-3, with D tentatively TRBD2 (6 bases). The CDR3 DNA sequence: TGTGCCACAGGCATGGGGGAGGGCACAGATACGCAGTATTTT. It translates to CATGMGEGTDTQYF.